This entry lists 22 T cell receptor beta chains sequenced from one sample in a study of cytomegalovirus exposure and HLA in healthy donors. TCRdb's copy holds only in-frame clones and misses some; the assay was immunoSEQ multiplex PCR. The sample carries under 85,000 clones, around 92% recorded once. Material for sequencing was PBMCs. The receptors derive from a man in his late teens or twenties in good health and CMV-seropositive.

V gene TRBV29-1 combines with J gene TRBJ2-5; 9 bases fit TRBD1. This CDR3 is built from 14 residues. Germline CDR1 is SQVTM and CDR2 is ANQGSEA. V was pared by 3 bases and J by 4 bases, with 6 bases of the junction left unmatched. Written as DNA, the CDR3 is TGCAGCGTTGACCACGGGACAGGGTCAGAGACCCAGTACTTC. Its translation: CSVDHGTGSETQYF.

The chain is built from TRBV7-9 and TRBJ2-7; possible D gene TRBD2, 7 bases. The germline gives CDR1 SEHNR, CDR2 FQNEAQ (reference sequence). Trimming stripped 5 bases from V and 2 bases from J, with 22 bases between. The CDR3 is made up of 17 amino acids. CDR3 residues: CASSPAGPGGGPYEQYF. DNA of the CDR3: TGTGCCAGCAGCCCAGCAGGCCCCGGCGGGGGCCCCTACGAGCAGTACTTC.

V is TRBV30 and J is TRBJ1-2; 10 nucleotides agree with TRBD1. Looked up from germline, CDR1 is GTSNPN and CDR2 is SVGIG (reference sequence). V lost 6 bases, J lost 3 bases, and 7 bases stayed unmatched. The CDR3 extends over 14 amino acids. This CDR3 reads CACTNGQGDYGYTF. Here the CDR3 DNA reads TGTGCCTGCACGAACGGACAGGGGGACTATGGCTACACCTTC. The full variable domain, rest sourced from reference TRBV30 and TRBJ1-2, is SQTIHQWPATLVQPVGSPLSLECTVEGTSNPNLYWYRQAAGRGLQLLFYSVGIGQISSEVPQNLSASRPQDRQFILSSKKLLLSDSGFYLCACTNGQGDYGYTFGSGTRLTVV.

V usage is TRBV5-1 and J usage is TRBJ2-7; 8 nucleotides match TRBD2. V was pared by 4 bases and J by 2 bases, with 8 bases of the junction left unmatched. CDR1 and CDR2 from the germline V gene are SGHRS and YFSETQ. The length of the CDR3 is 15 residues. The CDR3 sequence: CASSGGTRDTYEQYF. The DNA for the CDR3 is TGCGCCAGCAGCGGAGGGACTAGGGACACCTACGAGCAGTACTTC.

V usage is TRBV28 and J usage is TRBJ2-7, with TRBD1 identical over 7 bases. The J segment lost 4 bases and the V segment lost 5 bases, leaving 8 bases of the junction unmatched. CDR1 MDHEN and CDR2 SYDVKM come from the germline V gene. The CDR3 has 14 residues. The CDR3 coding sequence is TGTGCCAGCAGTACGAACAGGGGACGTTACGAGCAGTACTTC. It translates to CASSTNRGRYEQYF.

The chain joins TRBV28 to TRBJ1-5; TRBD1 aligns across 10 bases. In germline, CDR1 is MDHEN, CDR2 SYDVKM. Trimming at V came to 5 bases and at J to 4 bases, leaving 5 bases not matched to a gene. The CDR3 runs 15 residues. The DNA of the CDR3 is TGTGCCAGCAGTGTGACAGGGGGCGCGAATCAGCCCCAGCATTTT. This translates into CASSVTGGANQPQHF.

The J gene is TRBJ2-7, the V gene TRBV28; D unresolved. This CDR3 has 14 amino acids. Trimming pared 7 bases from V and 1 base from J, leaving 14 bases between. CDR1 is MDHEN, CDR2 SYDVKM, per germline. CDR3 amino acids: CASTPVVASYEQYF. CDR3 coding DNA: TGTGCCAGCACTCCAGTGGTGGCTTCCTACGAGCAGTACTTC.

The rearrangement links TRBV30 to TRBJ2-1; tentatively, D is TRBD2 (5 bases). The CDR3 extends over 11 amino acids. V dropped 4 bases and J dropped 8 bases, with 9 bases sitting between them. Per germline, CDR1 GTSNPN and CDR2 SVGIG (reference sequence). For the CDR3, the DNA is TGTGCCTGGACTAGCTTCGATGAGCAGTTCTTC. Translation: CAWTSFDEQFF.

V gene TRBV19 combines with J gene TRBJ2-1; 10 bases map to TRBD1. CDR1 and CDR2 from the germline V gene are LNHDA and SQIVND (reference sequence). The V segment lost 2 bases and the J segment 7 bases; nucleotides outside the gene matches: 5. The CDR3 has 15 residues. The CDR3 here is CASSIMGQGKNEQFF. The CDR3 DNA is TGTGCCAGTAGTATAATGGGACAGGGGAAGAATGAGCAGTTCTTC.

The gene calls are TRBV6-1 and TRBJ1-3; TRBD1 agrees at 7 bases. Germline V gives CDR1 MNHNS, CDR2 SASEGT. Trimming removed 1 base from V and 0 bases from J; junction bases left unmatched: 9. The CDR3 extends over 18 amino acids. CDR3 in DNA: TGTGCCAGCAGTGAAGACGGGACAGAACCTACCTCTGGAAACACCATATATTTT. Translated, it gives CASSEDGTEPTSGNTIYF.

V and J are TRBV11-2 and TRBJ1-2; TRBD1 matches 8 bases. The CDR3 runs 14 residues. Germline CDR1 and CDR2: SGHAT and FQNNGV. The V gene end was trimmed by 5 bases and the J gene end by 5 bases; junction bases not matched to a gene: 7. CDR3 sequence: CASSPQGAQYGYTF. DNA for the CDR3: TGTGCCAGCAGCCCGCAGGGGGCTCAATATGGCTACACCTTC.

The chain carries TRBV30 and TRBJ2-3; D is undetermined. Germline V CDR1 and CDR2: GTSNPN, SVGIG (reference sequence). The CDR3 covers 12 residues. V was trimmed by 4 bases and J by 3 bases, leaving 8 bases between them. CDR3 nucleotides: TGTGCCTGGATCGGTCGTACAGATACGCAGTATTTT. It is translated as CAWIGRTDTQYF.

The chain has TRBV6-5 and TRBJ2-5, with 8 bases aligning to TRBD2. CDR1 and CDR2 from the germline V gene are MNHEY and SVGAGI. Trimming cost V 5 bases and J 7 bases; bases outside gene matches: 3. This CDR3 is built from 12 residues. The CDR3 DNA reads as TGTGCCAGCAGTCCTCGGGGGGGGACCCAGTACTTC. It yields the protein CASSPRGGTQYF.

The gene calls are TRBV7-2 and TRBJ1-2; TRBD1 matches at 7 bases. This CDR3 region has 15 residues. Germline V gene lookup returns CDR1 SGHTA and CDR2 FQGNSA. V lost 4 bases and J lost 2; bases outside the gene matches: 7. The CDR3 spells CASSSRTGANYGYTF. CDR3 nucleotides: TGTGCCAGCAGCTCGCGGACAGGAGCAAACTATGGCTACACCTTC.

V gene TRBV28 combines with J gene TRBJ2-5; 10 nucleotides agree with TRBD2. The germline V gene encodes CDR1 MDHEN and CDR2 SYDVKM. The CDR3 consists of 15 residues. V was pared by 3 bases and J by 5 bases, with 6 bases of the junction left unmatched. CDR3 DNA sequence: TGTGCCAGCAGTTTGGGGCTAGCGGGAGTGGAGACCCAGTACTTC. Protein product: CASSLGLAGVETQYF.

The chain carries TRBV5-1 and TRBJ2-7; 14 bases align to TRBD2. V lost 3 bases to trimming and J lost 5 bases; unmatched junction nucleotides: 4. This CDR3 region has 15 residues. Germline-derived CDR1 and CDR2 are SGHRS and YFSETQ. CDR3 in amino acids: CASSSGLAGVDEQYF. The CDR3 nucleotides are TGCGCCAGCAGCTCGGGACTAGCGGGAGTCGACGAGCAGTACTTC. Looking up the rest from reference TRBV5-1 and TRBJ2-7 gives the full variable domain: KAGVTQTPRYLIKTRGQQVTLSCSPISGHRSVSWYQQTPGQGLQFLFEYFSETQRNKGNFPGRFSGRQFSNSRSEMNVSTLELGDSALYLCASSSGLAGVDEQYFGPGTRLTVT.

V gene TRBV11-3 combines with J gene TRBJ2-1; TRBD2 is a possible D gene (5 bases). The V end lost 1 base, the J end lost 7 bases, and 8 bases lay between the germline ends. Germline CDR1 and CDR2: SGHNT and YENEEA. This CDR3 is built from 13 residues. The CDR3 region is CASSLVRGNEQFF. DNA of the CDR3: TGTGCCAGCAGCTTAGTCCGGGGTAATGAGCAGTTCTTC. Drawing the rest from reference TRBV11-3 and TRBJ2-1, the complete variable domain is EAGVVQSPRYKIIEKKQPVAFWCNPISGHNTLYWYLQNLGQGPELLIRYENEEAVDDSQLPKDRFSAERLKGVDSTLKIQPAELGDSAVYLCASSLVRGNEQFFGPGTRLTVL.

The rearrangement links TRBV2 to TRBJ2-5; the match to TRBD1 covers 7 bases. V gave up 4 bases and J gave up 4 bases; unmatched junction bases: 12. This CDR3 comprises 16 residues. The germline V gene encodes CDR1 SNHLY and CDR2 FYNNEI. CDR3 bases: TGTGCCAGCAGTGGAATTACGACAGGGCCCGGAGAGACCCAGTACTTC. This sequence encodes CASSGITTGPGETQYF.

This chain links TRBV27 with TRBJ1-5; D is unclear. This CDR3 has 13 amino acids. Germline-derived CDR1 and CDR2 are MNHEY and SMNVEV (reference sequence). Trimming took off 6 bases at V and 6 bases at J, with 12 bases between the two ends. The CDR3 coding sequence is TGTGCCAGCAGGGGAGCTAAGGGTCAGCCCCAGCATTTT. Amino acid sequence: CASRGAKGQPQHF.

This chain connects TRBV4-2 to TRBJ1-5; 7 bases are shared with TRBD1. Germline V gene lookup returns CDR1 LGHNA and CDR2 YNFKEQ. V lost 4 bases, J lost 7 bases, and 7 bases stayed unmatched. The CDR3 is 14 residues long. CDR3 nucleotide sequence: TGTGCCAGCAGCCCAGGGGGTGGAAGGCAGCCCCAGCATTTT. It codes for CASSPGGGRQPQHF.

The chain employs TRBV9 and TRBJ1-4; D might be TRBD1 (6 bases). V shed 1 base and J shed 5 bases, with 12 bases lying between them. Germline CDR1 reads SGDLS; CDR2 reads YYNGEE. The CDR3 consists of 15 residues. The CDR3 reads CASSVSGASNEKLFF. As DNA, the CDR3 is TGTGCCAGCAGCGTATCAGGGGCATCCAATGAAAAACTGTTTTTT.

The chain carries TRBV6-4 and TRBJ2-3; D is possibly TRBD2 (5 bases). This CDR3 has 14 residues. Trimming cost V 5 bases and J 1 base, with 10 bases left between them. CDR1 MRHNA and CDR2 SNTAGT come from the germline V gene. CDR3 nucleotides: TGTGCCAGCAGTCAAGAGGGCCGCACAGATACGCAGTATTTT. It encodes CASSQEGRTDTQYF.